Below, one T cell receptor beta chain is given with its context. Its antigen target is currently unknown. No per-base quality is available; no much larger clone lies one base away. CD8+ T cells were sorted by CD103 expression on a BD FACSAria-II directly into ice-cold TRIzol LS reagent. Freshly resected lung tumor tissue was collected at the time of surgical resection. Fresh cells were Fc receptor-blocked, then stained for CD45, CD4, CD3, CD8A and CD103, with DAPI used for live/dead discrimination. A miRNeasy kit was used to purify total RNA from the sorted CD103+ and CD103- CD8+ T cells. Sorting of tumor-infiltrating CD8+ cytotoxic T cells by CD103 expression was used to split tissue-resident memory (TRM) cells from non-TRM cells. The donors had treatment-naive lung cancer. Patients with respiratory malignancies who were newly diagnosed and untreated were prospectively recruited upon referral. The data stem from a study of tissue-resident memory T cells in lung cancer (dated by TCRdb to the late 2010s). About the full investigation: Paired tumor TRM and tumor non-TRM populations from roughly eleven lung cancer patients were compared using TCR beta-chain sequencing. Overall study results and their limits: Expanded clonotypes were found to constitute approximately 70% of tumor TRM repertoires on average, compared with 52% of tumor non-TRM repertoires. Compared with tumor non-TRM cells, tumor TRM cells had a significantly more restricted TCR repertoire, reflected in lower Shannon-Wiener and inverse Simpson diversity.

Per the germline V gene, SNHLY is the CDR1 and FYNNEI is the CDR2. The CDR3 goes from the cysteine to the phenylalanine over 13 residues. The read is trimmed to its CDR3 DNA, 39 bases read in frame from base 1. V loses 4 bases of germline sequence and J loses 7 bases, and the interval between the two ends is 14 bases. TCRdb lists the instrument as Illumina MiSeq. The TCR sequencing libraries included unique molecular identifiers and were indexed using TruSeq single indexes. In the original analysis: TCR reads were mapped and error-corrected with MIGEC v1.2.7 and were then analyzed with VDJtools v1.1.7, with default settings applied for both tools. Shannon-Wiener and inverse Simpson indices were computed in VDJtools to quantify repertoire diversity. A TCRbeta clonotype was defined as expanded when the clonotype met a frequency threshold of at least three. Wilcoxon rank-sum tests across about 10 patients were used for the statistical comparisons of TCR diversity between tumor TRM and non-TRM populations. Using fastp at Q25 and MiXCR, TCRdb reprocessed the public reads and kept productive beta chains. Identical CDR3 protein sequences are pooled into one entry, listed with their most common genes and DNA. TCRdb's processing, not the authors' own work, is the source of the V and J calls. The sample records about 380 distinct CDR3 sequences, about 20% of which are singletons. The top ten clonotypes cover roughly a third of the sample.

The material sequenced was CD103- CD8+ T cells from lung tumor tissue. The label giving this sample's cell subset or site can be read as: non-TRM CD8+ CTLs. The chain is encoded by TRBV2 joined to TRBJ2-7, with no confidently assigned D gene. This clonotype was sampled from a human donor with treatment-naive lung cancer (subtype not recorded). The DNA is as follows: TGTGCCAGCAGTGTAAGGCAGCTGGGGGAGCAGTACTTC. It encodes CASSVRQLGEQYF.